Shown below are 8 T cell receptor beta chains from a single sample sequenced in a study of Ad26.COV2.S vaccination and SARS-CoV-2 variants. Sequenced by immunoSEQ multiplex PCR; TCRdb stores in-frame clones only, minus some. The repertoire holds some 350,000 clones, with roughly nine tenths as singletons. The sample was peripheral blood, taken after recovery from COVID-19. The receptors derive from a human donor who had recovered from COVID-19.

The chain carries TRBV19 and TRBJ2-5; D ambiguous. The CDR3 runs to 14 residues. Trimming took 4 bases from V and 5 from J, leaving 14 bases between them. Germline lookup yields CDR1 LNHDA and CDR2 SQIVND (reference sequence). The CDR3 DNA reads as TGTGCCAGTAGTAGTTCGTTGGCTTCGGAGACCCAGTACTTC. It yields the protein CASSSSLASETQYF.

This chain uses TRBV10-2 with TRBJ2-3; no clear D. V was clipped by 3 bases and J by 3 bases, with 10 bases between them. CDR1 WSHSY and CDR2 SAAADI come from the germline V gene. There are 14 residues in the CDR3. CDR3 region: CASSEVDTTDTQYF. As DNA, the CDR3 is TGCGCCAGCAGTGAAGTCGACACAACAGATACGCAGTATTTT.

The gene calls are TRBV11-2 and TRBJ2-6, with 9 positions matching TRBD1. The CDR3 is 18 residues long. The ends lost 5 bases at V and 0 bases at J; junction bases unmatched: 8. Germline CDR1 and CDR2: SGHAT and FQNNGV. CDR3 sequence (DNA): TGTGCCAGCAGCCTCCGGACAGGGGAGGGCTCTGGGGCCAACGTCCTGACTTTC. This gives the protein CASSLRTGEGSGANVLTF. Supplemented by reference TRBV11-2 and TRBJ2-6, the full variable domain reads EAGVAQSPRYKIIEKRQSVAFWCNPISGHATLYWYQQILGQGPKLLIQFQNNGVVDDSQLPKDRFSAERLKGVDSTLKIQPAKLEDSAVYLCASSLRTGEGSGANVLTFGAGSRLTVL.

This sequence joins TRBV19 and TRBJ1-2; 7 bases are shared with TRBD1. Germline V CDR1 and CDR2: LNHDA, SQIVND (reference sequence). Trimming cost V 6 bases and J 8 bases; bases outside gene matches: 9. The length of the CDR3 is 13 residues. The DNA for the CDR3 is TGTGCCAGTAGCCCCCAGGGGGAAAAAGGCTACACCTTC. It translates to CASSPQGEKGYTF.

V is TRBV7-2 and J is TRBJ2-4, with 13 nucleotides matching TRBD2. V gave up 4 bases and J gave up 4 bases; unmatched junction bases: 4. Germline V CDR1 and CDR2: SGHTA, FQGNSA. This CDR3 has 16 amino acids. The CDR3 is CASSSGLAGAKNIQYF. CDR3 sequence (DNA): TGTGCCAGCAGCTCCGGACTAGCGGGGGCTAAAAACATTCAGTACTTC. Combining the CDR3 with reference TRBV7-2 and TRBJ2-4 gives the whole variable domain GAGVSQSPSNKVTEKGKDVELRCDPISGHTALYWYRQSLGQGLEFLIYFQGNSAPDKSGLPSDRFSAERTGGSVSTLTIQRTQQEDSAVYLCASSSGLAGAKNIQYFGAGTRLSVL.

V gene TRBV4-3 combines with J gene TRBJ2-3, with 9 bases lining up with TRBD2. In germline, CDR1 is LGHNA, CDR2 YSLEER. V lost 4 bases to trimming and J lost 1 base; unmatched junction nucleotides: 3. This CDR3 is 15 amino acids long. CDR3 amino acids: CASSLAGARTDTQYF. CDR3 DNA: TGCGCCAGCAGCCTAGCGGGGGCCCGCACAGATACGCAGTATTTT.

The chain is built from TRBV10-2 and TRBJ1-5, with TRBD1 as a possible D gene (5 bases). Germline loops: CDR1 WSHSY, CDR2 SAAADI. The CDR3 sequence is 14 residues long. Trimming cost V 3 bases and J 6 bases, with 12 bases left between them. CDR3 nucleotide sequence: TGCGCCAGCAGTGATGTGGCAGGGAGTCAGCCCCAGCATTTT. As protein: CASSDVAGSQPQHF.

This chain connects TRBV10-3 to TRBJ1-5; D may be TRBD1 (5 bases). With 0 bases removed from V and 7 bases from J, the gap between germline ends came to 16 bases. Germline V gene lookup returns CDR1 ENHRY and CDR2 SYGVKD. The CDR3 has 16 amino acids. The CDR3 region is CAISESSPGRHQPQHF. Here the CDR3 DNA reads TGTGCCATCAGTGAGTCGAGTCCAGGGCGACACCAGCCCCAGCATTTT.